This T cell receptor beta chain is drawn from a study of blood T cell repertoires in COVID-19. Study in general: Samples came from the United States, Italy and Spain, spanning acute and convalescent COVID-19. T cells, B-cell-depleted T cells, or PBMCs supplied cDNA or gDNA.

The CDR3 has 14 amino acids. V lost 5 bases and J lost 1, with 12 bases in between. From germline, CDR1 is SGHVS and CDR2 FNYEAQ. In the study's own analysis: Amplification of reference gene primers provided the estimated nucleated cell counts. TCRdb's copy holds only in-frame clones and misses some; the assay was immunoSEQ multiplex PCR. The DNA gave D and trimming, while V, J and clone size come from that table. The sample includes about 73,000 clones, roughly nine tenths of them seen just once. The source is an elderly man with acute or convalescent COVID-19. The sample consisted of peripheral blood. J is TRBJ2-7 and V is TRBV7-6; weak D call: TRBD1 (5 bases). The CDR3 region has the DNA TGTGCCAGCAGCCCCCGACAGAAGTCCTACGAGCAGTACTTC. Translated, it gives CASSPRQKSYEQYF. The variable domain in full, completed from reference TRBV7-6 and TRBJ2-7, reads GAGVSQSPRYKVTKRGQDVALRCDPISGHVSLYWYRQALGQGPEFLTYFNYEAQQDKSGLPNDRFSAERPEGSISTLTIQRTEQRDSAMYRCASSPRQKSYEQYFGPGTRLTVT.